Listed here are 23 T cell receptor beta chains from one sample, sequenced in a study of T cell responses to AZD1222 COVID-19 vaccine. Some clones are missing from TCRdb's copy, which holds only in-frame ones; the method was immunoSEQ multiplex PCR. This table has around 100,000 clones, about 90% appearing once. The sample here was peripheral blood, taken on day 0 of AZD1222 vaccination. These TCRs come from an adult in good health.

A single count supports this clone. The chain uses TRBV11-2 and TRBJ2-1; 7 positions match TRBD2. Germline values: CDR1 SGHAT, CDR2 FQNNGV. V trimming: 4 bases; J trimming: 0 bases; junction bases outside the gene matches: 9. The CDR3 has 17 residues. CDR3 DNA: TGTGCCAGCAGCTACGAGGGGAGGGTGAGCTCCTACAATGAGCAGTTCTTC. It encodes CASSYEGRVSSYNEQFF.

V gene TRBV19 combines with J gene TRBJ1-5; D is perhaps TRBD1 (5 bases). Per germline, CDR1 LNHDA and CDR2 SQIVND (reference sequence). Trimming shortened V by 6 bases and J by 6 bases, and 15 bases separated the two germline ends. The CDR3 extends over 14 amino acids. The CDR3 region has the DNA TGTGCCAGTAGCGGCGGGGCTGACGGTCAGCCCCAGCATTTT. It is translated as CASSGGADGQPQHF.

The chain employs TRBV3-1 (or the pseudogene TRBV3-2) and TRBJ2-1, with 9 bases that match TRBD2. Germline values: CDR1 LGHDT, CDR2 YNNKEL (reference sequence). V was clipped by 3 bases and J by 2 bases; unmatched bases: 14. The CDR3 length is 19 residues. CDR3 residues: CASSQTRLGAGGTYNEQFF. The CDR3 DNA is TGTGCCAGCAGCCAGACACGCTTAGGAGCGGGAGGTACCTACAATGAGCAGTTCTTC.

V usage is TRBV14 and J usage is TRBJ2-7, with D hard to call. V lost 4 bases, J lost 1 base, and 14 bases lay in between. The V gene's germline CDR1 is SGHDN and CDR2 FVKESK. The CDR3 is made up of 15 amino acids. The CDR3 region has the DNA TGTGCCAGCAGCCCGTACCACCTGAGATCCTACGAGCAGTACTTC. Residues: CASSPYHLRSYEQYF.

The CDR3 DNA follows: TGCAGCGTTGAAAGAGGGAGCTCCTACAATGAGCAGTTCTTC. Its translation is CSVERGSSYNEQFF. The V gene is TRBV29-1, the J gene TRBJ2-1, with D possibly TRBD2 on 5 matching bases. V lost 2 bases, J lost 0 bases, and 8 bases lay in between. This CDR3 has 14 residues. The V gene's germline CDR1 is SQVTM and CDR2 ANQGSEA.

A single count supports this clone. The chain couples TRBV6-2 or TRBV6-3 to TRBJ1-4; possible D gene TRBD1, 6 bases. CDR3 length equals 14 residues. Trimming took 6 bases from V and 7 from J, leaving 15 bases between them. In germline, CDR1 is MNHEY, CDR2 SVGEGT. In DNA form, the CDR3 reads TGTGCCAGCAGCCGAGGGGGGTCTAGTGAAAAACTGTTTTTT. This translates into CASSRGGSSEKLFF.

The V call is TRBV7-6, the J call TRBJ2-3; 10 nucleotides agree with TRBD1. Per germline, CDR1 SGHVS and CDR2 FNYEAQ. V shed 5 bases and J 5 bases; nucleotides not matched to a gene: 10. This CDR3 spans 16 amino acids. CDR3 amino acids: CASSHRQGAPGDTQYF. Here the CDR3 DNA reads TGTGCCAGCAGCCATCGACAGGGGGCGCCGGGAGATACGCAGTATTTT.

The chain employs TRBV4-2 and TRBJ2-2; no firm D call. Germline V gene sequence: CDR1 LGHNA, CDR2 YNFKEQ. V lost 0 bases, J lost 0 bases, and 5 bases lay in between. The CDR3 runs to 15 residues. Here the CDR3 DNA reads TGTGCCAGCAGCCAAGATGGAACGAACACCGGGGAGCTGTTTTTT. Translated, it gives CASSQDGTNTGELFF.

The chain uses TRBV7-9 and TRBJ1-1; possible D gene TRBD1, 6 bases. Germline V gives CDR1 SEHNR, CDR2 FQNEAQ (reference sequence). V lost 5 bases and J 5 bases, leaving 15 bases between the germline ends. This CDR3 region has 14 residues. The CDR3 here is CASSAQGYGTEAFF. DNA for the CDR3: TGTGCCAGCAGCGCCCAGGGGTACGGGACTGAAGCTTTCTTT. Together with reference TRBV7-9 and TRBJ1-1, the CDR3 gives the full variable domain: DTGVSQNPRHKITKRGQNVTFRCDPISEHNRLYWYRQTLGQGPEFLTYFQNEAQLEKSRLLSDRFSAERPKGSFSTLEIQRTEQGDSAMYLCASSAQGYGTEAFFGQGTRLTVV.

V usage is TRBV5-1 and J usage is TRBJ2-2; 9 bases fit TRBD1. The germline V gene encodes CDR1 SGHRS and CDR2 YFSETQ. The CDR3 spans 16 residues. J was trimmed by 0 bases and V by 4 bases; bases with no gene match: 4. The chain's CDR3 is CASSKRQGANTGELFF. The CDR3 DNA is TGCGCCAGCAGCAAGAGACAGGGGGCGAACACCGGGGAGCTGTTTTTT.

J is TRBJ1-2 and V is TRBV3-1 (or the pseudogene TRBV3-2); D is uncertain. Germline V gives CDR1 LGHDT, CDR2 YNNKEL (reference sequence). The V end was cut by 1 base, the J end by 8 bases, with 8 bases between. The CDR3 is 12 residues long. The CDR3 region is CASSQGELGYTF. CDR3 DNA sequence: TGTGCCAGCAGCCAAGGGGAATTGGGCTACACCTTC.

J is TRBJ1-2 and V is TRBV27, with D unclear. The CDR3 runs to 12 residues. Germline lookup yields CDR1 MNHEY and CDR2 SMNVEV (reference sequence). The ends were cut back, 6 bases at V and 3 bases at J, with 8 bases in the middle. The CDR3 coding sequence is TGTGCCAGCAGGAGCTGGGACTATGGCTACACCTTC. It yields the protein CASRSWDYGYTF.

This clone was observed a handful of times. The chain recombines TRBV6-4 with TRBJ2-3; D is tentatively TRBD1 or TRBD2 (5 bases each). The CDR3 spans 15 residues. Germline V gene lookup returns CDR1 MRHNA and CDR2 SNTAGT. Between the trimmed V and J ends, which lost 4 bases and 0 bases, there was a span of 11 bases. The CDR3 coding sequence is TGTGCCAGCAGTGTAGGGACCCAAAGCACAGATACGCAGTATTTT. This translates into CASSVGTQSTDTQYF.

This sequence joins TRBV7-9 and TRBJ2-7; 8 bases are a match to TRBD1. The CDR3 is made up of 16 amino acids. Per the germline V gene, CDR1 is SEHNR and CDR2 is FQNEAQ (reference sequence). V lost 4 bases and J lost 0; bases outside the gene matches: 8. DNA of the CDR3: TGTGCCAGCAGCTCGGGCCGGGACAGGTTCTCCTACGAGCAGTACTTC. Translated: CASSSGRDRFSYEQYF. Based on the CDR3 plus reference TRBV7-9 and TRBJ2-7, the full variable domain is DTGVSQNPRHKITKRGQNVTFRCDPISEHNRLYWYRQTLGQGPEFLTYFQNEAQLEKSRLLSDRFSAERPKGSFSTLEIQRTEQGDSAMYLCASSSGRDRFSYEQYFGPGTRLTVT.

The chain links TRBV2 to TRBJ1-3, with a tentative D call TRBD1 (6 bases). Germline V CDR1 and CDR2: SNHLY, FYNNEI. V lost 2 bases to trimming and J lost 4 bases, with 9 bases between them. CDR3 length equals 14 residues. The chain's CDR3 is CASSENRDGNTIYF. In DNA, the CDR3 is TGTGCCAGCAGTGAAAACAGGGACGGAAACACCATATATTTT.

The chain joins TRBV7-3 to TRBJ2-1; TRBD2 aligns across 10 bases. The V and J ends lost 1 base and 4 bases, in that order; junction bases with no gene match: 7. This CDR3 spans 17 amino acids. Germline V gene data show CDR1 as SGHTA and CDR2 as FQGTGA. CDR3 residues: CASSLRRLAGEYNEQFF. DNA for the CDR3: TGTGCCAGCAGCTTAAGACGGCTAGCGGGAGAGTACAATGAGCAGTTCTTC.

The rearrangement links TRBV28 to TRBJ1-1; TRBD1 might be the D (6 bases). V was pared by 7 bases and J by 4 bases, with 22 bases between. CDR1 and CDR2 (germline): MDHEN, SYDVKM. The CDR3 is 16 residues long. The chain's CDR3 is CASTYGGLAGLTEAFF. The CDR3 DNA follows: TGTGCCAGCACCTATGGGGGCCTTGCGGGGCTCACTGAAGCTTTCTTT.

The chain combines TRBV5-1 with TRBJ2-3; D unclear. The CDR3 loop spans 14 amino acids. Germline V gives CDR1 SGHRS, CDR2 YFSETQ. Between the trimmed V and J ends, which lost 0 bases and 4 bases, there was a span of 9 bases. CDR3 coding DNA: TGCGCCAGCAGCTTGGTGGAGAGTCCAGATACGCAGTATTTT. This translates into CASSLVESPDTQYF.

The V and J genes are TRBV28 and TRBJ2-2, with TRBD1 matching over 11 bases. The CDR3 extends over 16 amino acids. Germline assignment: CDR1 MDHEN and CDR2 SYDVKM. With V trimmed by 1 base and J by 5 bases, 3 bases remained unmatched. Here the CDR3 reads CASSLFGTGGTGELFF. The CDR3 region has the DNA TGTGCCAGCAGTTTATTCGGGACAGGGGGGACCGGGGAGCTGTTTTTT.

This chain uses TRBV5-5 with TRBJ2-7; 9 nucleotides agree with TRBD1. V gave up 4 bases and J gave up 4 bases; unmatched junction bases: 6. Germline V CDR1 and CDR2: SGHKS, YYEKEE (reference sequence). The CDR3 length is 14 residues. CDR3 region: CASSVGQGGYEQYF. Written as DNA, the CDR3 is TGTGCCAGCAGCGTGGGACAGGGAGGGTACGAGCAGTACTTC.

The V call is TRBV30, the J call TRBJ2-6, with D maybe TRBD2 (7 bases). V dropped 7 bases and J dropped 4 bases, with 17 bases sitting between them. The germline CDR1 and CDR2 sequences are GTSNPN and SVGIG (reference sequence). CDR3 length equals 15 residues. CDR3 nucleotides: TGTGCCTCCCCCCTGGGGGGGGCCGGGGCCAACGTCCTGACTTTC. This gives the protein CASPLGGAGANVLTF.

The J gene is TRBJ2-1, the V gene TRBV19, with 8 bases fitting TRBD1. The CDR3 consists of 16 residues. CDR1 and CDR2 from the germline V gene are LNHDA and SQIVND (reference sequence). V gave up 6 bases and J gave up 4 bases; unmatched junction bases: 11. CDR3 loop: CASSTLQGESYNEQFF. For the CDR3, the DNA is TGTGCCAGTAGCACACTACAGGGGGAATCGTACAATGAGCAGTTCTTC.

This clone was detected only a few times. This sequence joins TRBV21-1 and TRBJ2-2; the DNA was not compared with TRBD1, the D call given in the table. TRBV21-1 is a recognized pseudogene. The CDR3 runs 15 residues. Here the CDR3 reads CASSKGHSNTGELFF. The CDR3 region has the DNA TGTGCCAGCAGCAAGGGACACTCGAACACCGGGGAGCTGTTTTTT.